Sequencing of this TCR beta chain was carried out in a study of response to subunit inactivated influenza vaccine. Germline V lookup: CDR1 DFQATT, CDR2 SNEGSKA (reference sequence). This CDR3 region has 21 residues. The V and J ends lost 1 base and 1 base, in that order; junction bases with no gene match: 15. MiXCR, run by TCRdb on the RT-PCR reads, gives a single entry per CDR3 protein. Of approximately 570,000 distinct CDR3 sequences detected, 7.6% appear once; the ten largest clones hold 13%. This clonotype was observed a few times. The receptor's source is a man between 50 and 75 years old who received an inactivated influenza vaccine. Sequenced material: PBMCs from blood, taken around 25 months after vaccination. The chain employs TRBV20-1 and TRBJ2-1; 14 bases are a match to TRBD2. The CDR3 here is CSARVSKGGTSGRRSYNEQFF. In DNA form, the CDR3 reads TGCAGTGCTAGAGTTTCAAAGGGCGGGACTAGCGGGAGACGATCCTACAATGAGCAGTTCTTC.